This T cell receptor beta chain is from a study of T cells in Graves' hyperthyroidism and ophthalmopathy. This clonotype has more than one count but fewer than ten. RNA transcripts yielded amplified TCR beta CDR3 regions. First-round RT-PCR with HTBI primers amplified the TCR CDR3 region. TCRdb passed the multiplex PCR reads through MiXCR, listing each CDR3 protein once. The table shows roughly 240,000 distinct CDR3 sequences, with about a sixth occurring only once. V lost 6 bases and J 7 bases, leaving 16 bases between the germline ends. The germline gives CDR1 MDHEN, CDR2 SYDVKM. This CDR3 spans 14 amino acids.

Sequences were obtained from blood. V is TRBV28 and J is TRBJ1-5; D is unclear. This TCR was sampled from a woman aged 18-30 years with Graves' ophthalmopathy. The CDR3 region is CASRGGPGWQPQHF. The CDR3 coding sequence is TGTGCCAGCAGGGGAGGGCCGGGGTGGCAGCCCCAGCATTTT.